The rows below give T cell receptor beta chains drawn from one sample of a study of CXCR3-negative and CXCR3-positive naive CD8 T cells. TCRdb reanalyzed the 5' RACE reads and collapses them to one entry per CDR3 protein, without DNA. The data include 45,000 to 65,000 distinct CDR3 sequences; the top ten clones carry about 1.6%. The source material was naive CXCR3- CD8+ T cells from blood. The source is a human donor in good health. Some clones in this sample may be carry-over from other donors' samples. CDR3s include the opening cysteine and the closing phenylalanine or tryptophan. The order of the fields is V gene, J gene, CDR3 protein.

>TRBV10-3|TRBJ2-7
CAISEAGSPYEQYF
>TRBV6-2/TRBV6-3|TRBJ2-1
CASSYGDTYNEQFF
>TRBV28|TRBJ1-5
CASSLRPGNQPQHF
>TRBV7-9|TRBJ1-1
CATSGGGASEAFF
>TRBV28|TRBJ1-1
CASSPLGSNTEAFF
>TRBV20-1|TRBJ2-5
CSASTGTEHTSAPVYQETQYF
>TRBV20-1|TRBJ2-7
CSAEMSGSSKSSYEQYF
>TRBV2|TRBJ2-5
CASGVATGLGWLTTTRDQETQYF
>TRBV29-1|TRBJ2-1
CSAEPGLAGRVYNEQFF
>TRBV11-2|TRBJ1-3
CASSPGTVGNTIYF
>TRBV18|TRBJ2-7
CASSPAGSYEQYF
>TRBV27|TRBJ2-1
CASSLRDRGRDEQFF
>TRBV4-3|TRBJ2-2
CASSQIQGSTGELFF
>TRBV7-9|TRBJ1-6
CASSLVAGYNSPLHF
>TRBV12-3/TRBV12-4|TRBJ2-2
CASSSGLAGYPGELFF
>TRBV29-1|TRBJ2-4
CSIWQGAGQYF
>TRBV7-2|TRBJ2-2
CASRTIGELFF
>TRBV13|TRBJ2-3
CASAPLQDVTDTQYF
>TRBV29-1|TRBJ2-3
CSVEHLHTDTQYF
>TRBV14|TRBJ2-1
CASRRQGSGDEQFF
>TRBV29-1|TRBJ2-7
CSVTGGKNYEQYF
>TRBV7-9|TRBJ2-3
CASSLGFGKSTDTQYF
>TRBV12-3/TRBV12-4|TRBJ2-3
CASSFPGLGGVSTDTQYF
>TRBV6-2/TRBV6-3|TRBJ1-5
CASSYGGSSNQPQHF
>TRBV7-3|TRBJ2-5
CASSLNPSRGETQYF
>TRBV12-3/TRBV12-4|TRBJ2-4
CASSLSDSDPWAKNIQYF
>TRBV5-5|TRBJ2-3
CASTLRAGEADTQYF
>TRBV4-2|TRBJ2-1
CASSQESGGAGEQFF
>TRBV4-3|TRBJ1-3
CASSQDRAATSGNTIYF
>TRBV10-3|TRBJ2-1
CAISETDTMYNEQFF
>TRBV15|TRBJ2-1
CATSRLSGFGEQFF
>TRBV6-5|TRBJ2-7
CASKRDRGAYEQYF
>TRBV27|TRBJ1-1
CASKSGQGWAEAFF
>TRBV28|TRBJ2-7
CASSFKGGYEQYF
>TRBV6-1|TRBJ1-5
CASTREANPPQHF
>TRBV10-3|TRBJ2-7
CAAAAGVDEQYF
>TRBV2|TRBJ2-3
CARLGGRGSTDTQYF
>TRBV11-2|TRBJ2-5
CASSPAGQEAQYF
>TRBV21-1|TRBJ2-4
CASSTRIQAAKNIQYF
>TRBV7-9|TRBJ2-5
CASRRTETQETQYF
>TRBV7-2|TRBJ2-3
CASGDSTDTQYF
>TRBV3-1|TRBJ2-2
CASSLDGELFF
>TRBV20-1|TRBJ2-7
CSATPGPGSAVYEQYF
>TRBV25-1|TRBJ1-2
CASSHTGGGLGGYTF
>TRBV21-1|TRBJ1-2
CASGPDACKSNDGYTF
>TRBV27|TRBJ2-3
CASQTSGRRTDTQYF
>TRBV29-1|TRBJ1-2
CSVRDGNYGYTF
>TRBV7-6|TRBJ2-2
CASSFRGRASGELFF
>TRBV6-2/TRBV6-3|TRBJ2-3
CASSYLGGPMDTQYF
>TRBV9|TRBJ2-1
CASSVDGGGRGEQFF